This T cell receptor beta chain was sequenced in a study of yellow fever vaccine responses in identical twins. TCRdb processed the RT-PCR reads anew with MiXCR; each CDR3 protein has one entry. Found here are 2,200 or so distinct CDR3 sequences, 82% of them singletons; the top ten hold more than 6%. This clonotype was counted a single time. This clonotype originated in a young woman who received the yellow fever vaccine. The sample was T cells from blood (PBMCs), unsorted or a sorted subset (not recorded which), taken before or after yellow fever vaccination (not recorded which).

CDR3 sequence reads: CASSPIGQTNEQFF. The CDR3 bases are TGTGCCAGCAGCCCAATCGGACAGACCAATGAGCAGTTCTTC. The chain has TRBV13 and TRBJ2-1; a weak D match, TRBD1 (6 bases). The CDR3 has 14 amino acids. CDR1 PRHDT and CDR2 FYEKMQ come from the germline V gene (reference sequence). V lost 5 bases to trimming and J lost 6 bases, with 14 bases between them.